This TCR beta chain was obtained from a study of T-cell memory formation after mild COVID-19. V shed 4 bases and J shed 13 bases, with 20 bases lying between them. This CDR3 has 14 residues. Libraries for TCRalpha and TCRbeta carried sample barcodes and unique molecular identifiers via 5'RACE. TCRdb reanalysed the 5' RACE reads using MiXCR and keeps one entry per CDR3 protein. The data hold 270,000 or so distinct CDR3 sequences, with roughly 18% observed a single time. Concerning this clonotype: The antigen is undetermined.

General study points: Among CD4+ contracting clones, most were CM and EM, and CD8+ ones EMRA. Pre-infection memory showed some responding clones, and this suggested that cross-reactive memory joined.

The rearrangement joins TRBV12-3 or TRBV12-4 to TRBJ2-4; D tentatively fits TRBD1 or TRBD2 (5 bases each). This clonotype was sampled from a man between 18 and 35 years old who had mild COVID-19 (a few samples of this study predate the infection). Cell type and time point are not known. The source material was PBMCs or a T cell subset sorted from them (not recorded which). CDR3 sequence (DNA): TGTGCCAGCAGTTCCCCGGGACCGAGCCTGGGGCAGTACTTC. It encodes CASSSPGPSLGQYF.